A selection of T cell receptor beta chains follows, all from one sample in a study of CD8+ T cells in alopecia areata. Assay used: immunoSEQ multiplex PCR; TCRdb lists only in-frame clones, some missing. The table has approximately 170,000 clones, less than 80% seen once. The input for sequencing was CD4+ T cells sorted from blood, taken at week 24, from a patient treated with tofacitinib. These receptors originate from a human donor with alopecia areata. Each CDR3 is given with its conserved first and last residue. A D gene is named only where the DNA matches it firmly. Rows may omit the clone size; those that give it use once, few, many or a size class.

v_call	d_call	clone_size	j_call	cdr3_aa	cdr3_nt
TRBV2	-	few	TRBJ1-6	CASSEGSRINSPLHF	TGTGCCAGCAGTGAAGGTTCAAGGATTAATTCACCCCTCCACTTT
TRBV2	-	-	TRBJ1-6	CASRENSPLHF	TGTGCCAGCAGGGAGAATTCACCCCTCCACTTT
TRBV5-1	TRBD2	-	TRBJ2-3	CASSLALRAGESTDTQYF	TGCGCCAGCAGCTTGGCCCTCCGGGCGGGGGAAAGCACAGATACGCAGTATTTT
TRBV14	-	-	TRBJ2-7	CASSHLPPYEQYF	TGTGCCAGCAGCCATCTCCCCCCCTACGAGCAGTACTTC
TRBV30	-	-	TRBJ2-3	CAWSVWGFGTDTQYF	TGTGCCTGGAGTGTATGGGGGTTCGGCACAGATACGCAGTATTTT
TRBV29-1	TRBD1	-	TRBJ1-2	CSVDRVDYGYTF	TGCAGCGTAGACAGGGTGGATTATGGCTACACCTTC
TRBV18	-	-	TRBJ2-5	CASSARLQETQYF	TGTGCCAGCTCAGCCAGGTTACAAGAGACCCAGTACTTC
TRBV6-5	-	-	TRBJ1-6	CASSYSGQQNSPLHF	TGTGCCAGCAGTTACTCGGGACAACAAAATTCACCCCTCCACTTT
TRBV15	-	-	TRBJ1-2	CATSSRGIYGYTF	TGTGCCACTTCCTCCAGGGGTATCTATGGCTACACCTTC
TRBV29-1	-	-	TRBJ1-2	CSVVGGVDGYTF	TGCAGCGTTGTGGGGGGCGTTGATGGCTACACCTTC
TRBV7-9	-	-	TRBJ1-2	CASSLEVGSYGYTF	TGTGCCAGCAGCTTAGAGGTGGGATCCTATGGCTACACCTTC
TRBV29-1	-	-	TRBJ2-1	CSARKQGSYNEQFF	TGCAGCGCCAGAAAGCAGGGTTCCTACAATGAGCAGTTCTTC
TRBV6-5	-	once	TRBJ1-1	CASSSPAVTTEAFF	TGTGCCAGCAGTTCACCGGCGGTTACGACTGAAGCTTTCTTT
TRBV7-9	TRBD1	-	TRBJ1-5	CASSPGTGMGTWNQPQHF	TGTGCCAGCAGTCCCGGGACAGGTATGGGGACCTGGAATCAGCCCCAGCATTTT
TRBV10-3	TRBD1	-	TRBJ2-7	CAISQLGDRASYEQYF	TGTGCCATCAGCCAATTAGGGGACAGGGCCTCCTACGAGCAGTACTTC
TRBV23-1	-	few	TRBJ2-5	CASSQRGRSQETQYF	TGCGCCAGCAGTCAGCGTGGGAGGAGCCAAGAGACCCAGTACTTC
TRBV5-1	-	few	TRBJ2-5	CASSRDDRAETQYF	TGCGCCAGCAGCCGAGATGATCGGGCGGAGACCCAGTACTTC
TRBV15	TRBD1	-	TRBJ1-5	CATSRPGQGPNQPQHF	TGTGCCACCAGCAGACCGGGACAGGGGCCCAATCAGCCCCAGCATTTT
TRBV2	-	-	TRBJ2-7	CASSRDSSEQYF	TGTGCCAGCAGCCGGGACTCCAGCGAGCAGTACTTC
TRBV30	-	-	TRBJ2-2	CAWSVLPSGPNTGELFF	TGTGCCTGGAGTGTACTTCCTTCGGGGCCGAACACCGGGGAGCTGTTTTTT
TRBV5-4	-	-	TRBJ2-1	CASSLAGNNEQFF	TGTGCCAGCAGCTTGGCAGGTAACAATGAGCAGTTCTTC
TRBV25-1	-	-	TRBJ2-7	CASSPLKYAPYEQYF	TGTGCCAGCAGTCCTCTCAAATACGCTCCCTACGAGCAGTACTTC
TRBV4-2	TRBD1	-	TRBJ2-3	CASSLDLTGGADTQYF	TGTGCCAGCAGCCTCGACTTGACAGGGGGCGCAGATACGCAGTATTTT
TRBV29-1	TRBD2	-	TRBJ2-1	CSVEGGTRNEQFF	TGCAGCGTTGAGGGGGGGACCCGCAATGAGCAGTTCTTC
TRBV29-1	-	few	TRBJ1-1	CSVESRSGPAWTEAFF	TGCAGCGTTGAATCCAGGTCAGGTCCGGCGTGGACTGAAGCTTTCTTT
TRBV5-1	TRBD1	few	TRBJ2-7	CASSSNPGQGSPEQYF	TGCGCCAGCAGCTCTAACCCGGGACAGGGGTCCCCCGAGCAGTACTTC
TRBV19	-	once	TRBJ1-2	CASNSDSYGYTF	TGTGCCAGTAACTCGGACAGCTATGGCTACACCTTC
TRBV7-2	TRBD2	few	TRBJ2-1	CASSLGRRGYNEQFF	TGTGCCAGCAGCTTAGGTCGGCGGGGGTACAATGAGCAGTTCTTC
TRBV7-6	TRBD2	few	TRBJ2-7	CASSVLAGKTAYEQYF	TGTGCCAGCAGCGTACTAGCGGGAAAGACTGCCTACGAGCAGTACTTC
TRBV5-6	-	-	TRBJ2-7	CASSLLQTEQYF	TGTGCCAGCAGCTTGTTGCAGACCGAGCAGTACTTC
TRBV6-5	-	once	TRBJ1-1	CASSPSRVNTEAFF	TGTGCCAGCAGTCCCTCAAGGGTTAACACTGAAGCTTTCTTT
TRBV18	-	-	TRBJ1-1	CASSPRAQAHRQVDTEAFF	TGTGCCAGCTCACCACGTGCGCAGGCACATCGTCAGGTTGACACTGAAGCTTTCTTT
TRBV29-1	-	-	TRBJ1-2	CSVEEAGPGYGYTF	TGCAGCGTTGAAGAAGCAGGGCCGGGCTATGGCTACACCTTC
TRBV29-1	TRBD1	few	TRBJ2-1	CSVGGTGGVGGYNEQFF	TGCAGCGTTGGTGGGACAGGAGGGGTCGGTGGTTACAATGAGCAGTTCTTC
TRBV23-1	-	-	TRBJ2-7	CASSQSPTRQFPYEQYF	TGCGCCAGCAGTCAATCTCCGACCCGACAATTTCCCTACGAGCAGTACTTC
TRBV30	-	-	TRBJ1-2	CAWSVSGYTF	TGTGCCTGGAGTGTTTCAGGCTACACCTTC
TRBV18	-	-	TRBJ2-5	CASSPLSSGNEETQYF	TGTGCCAGCTCACCACTATCATCAGGGAACGAAGAGACCCAGTACTTC
TRBV11-3	TRBD1	-	TRBJ2-5	CASHRGRGETQYF	TGTGCCAGTCACAGGGGGCGCGGAGAGACCCAGTACTTC
TRBV30	TRBD1	-	TRBJ2-7	CAWSTQQGSEQYF	TGTGCCTGGAGTACTCAACAGGGGAGCGAGCAGTACTTC
TRBV5-1	-	-	TRBJ2-5	CASSLGSETQYF	TGCGCCAGCAGCTTGGGTTCAGAGACCCAGTACTTC
TRBV19	TRBD2	-	TRBJ2-2	CASRGGLVGTGELFF	TGTGCCAGTAGAGGGGGACTAGTCGGCACCGGGGAGCTGTTTTTT
TRBV4-2	TRBD1	few	TRBJ1-4	CASSQDGQGAEKLFF	TGTGCCAGCAGCCAAGATGGACAGGGGGCGGAAAAACTGTTTTTT
TRBV11-3	-	-	TRBJ2-1	CASSLAGTGPYNEQFF	TGTGCCAGCAGCTTAGCAGGTACAGGGCCCTACAATGAGCAGTTCTTC
TRBV11-2	TRBD1	few	TRBJ1-2	CASSSGGGIRGYTF	TGTGCCAGCAGCTCAGGGGGCGGTATTCGCGGCTACACCTTC
TRBV29-1	TRBD1	-	TRBJ2-1	CSGRGRISNEQFF	TGCAGCGGTAGGGGGCGGATTTCGAATGAGCAGTTCTTC
TRBV2	-	few	TRBJ2-5	CASSKGTDLHQETQYF	TGTGCCAGCAGTAAAGGGACGGATTTACACCAAGAGACCCAGTACTTC
TRBV20-1	-	few	TRBJ1-1	CSATVTEAFF	TGCAGTGCTACGGTCACTGAAGCTTTCTTT
TRBV19	-	-	TRBJ2-6	CASSIVGSSGANVLTF	TGTGCCAGTAGTATAGTAGGCAGCTCTGGGGCCAACGTCCTGACTTTC
TRBV30	-	-	TRBJ1-4	CAWSVRGGNEKLFF	TGTGCCTGGAGTGTAAGGGGAGGCAATGAAAAACTGTTTTTT
TRBV19	TRBD1	few	TRBJ1-5	CASTQSGTANQPQHF	TGTGCCAGTACACAAAGCGGGACAGCAAATCAGCCCCAGCATTTT
TRBV30	-	-	TRBJ1-3	CAWSISGLNTIYF	TGTGCCTGGAGTATCAGTGGGTTAAACACCATATATTTT
TRBV5-6	-	-	TRBJ2-2	CASSMTSIGELFF	TGTGCCAGCAGCATGACTAGTATCGGGGAGCTGTTTTTT
TRBV25-1	-	many	TRBJ1-6	CASSDSPLHF	TGTGCCAGCAGTGATTCACCCCTCCACTTT
TRBV11-1	-	-	TRBJ2-5	CASSFPGAETQYF	TGTGCCAGCAGCTTTCCGGGGGCAGAGACCCAGTACTTC
TRBV5-1	-	few	TRBJ2-2	CASSLGANFNTGELFF	TGCGCCAGCAGCTTGGGGGCTAACTTCAACACCGGGGAGCTGTTTTTT
TRBV30	-	few	TRBJ2-7	CAWSVSQYAYEQYF	TGTGCCTGGAGTGTCTCACAGTACGCCTACGAGCAGTACTTC
TRBV25-1	TRBD1	-	TRBJ1-2	CAISGTGGAAGYTF	TGTGCCATCTCCGGGACAGGGGGCGCGGCTGGCTACACCTTC
TRBV30	-	-	TRBJ1-5	CAWSGPGQPQHF	TGTGCCTGGAGTGGCCCAGGTCAGCCCCAGCATTTT
TRBV7-9	-	-	TRBJ2-3	CASSLQGTLTQYF	TGTGCCAGCAGCTTGCAGGGGACTCTTACGCAGTATTTT
TRBV18	-	few	TRBJ1-2	CASSPQGPGSGYTF	TGTGCCAGCTCACCGCAAGGCCCTGGTTCTGGCTACACCTTC